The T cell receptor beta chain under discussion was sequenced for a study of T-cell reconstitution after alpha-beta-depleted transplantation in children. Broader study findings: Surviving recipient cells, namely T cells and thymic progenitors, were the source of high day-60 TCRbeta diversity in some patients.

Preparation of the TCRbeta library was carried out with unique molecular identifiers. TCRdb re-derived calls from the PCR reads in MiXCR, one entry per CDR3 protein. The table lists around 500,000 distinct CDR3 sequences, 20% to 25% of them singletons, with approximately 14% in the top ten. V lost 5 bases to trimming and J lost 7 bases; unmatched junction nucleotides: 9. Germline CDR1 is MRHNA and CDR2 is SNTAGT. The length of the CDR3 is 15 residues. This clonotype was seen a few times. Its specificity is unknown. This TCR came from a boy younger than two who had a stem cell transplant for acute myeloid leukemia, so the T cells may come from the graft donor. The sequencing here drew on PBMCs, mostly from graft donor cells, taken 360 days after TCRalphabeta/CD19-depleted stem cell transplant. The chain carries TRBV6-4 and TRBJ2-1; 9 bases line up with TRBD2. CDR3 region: CASSRWRGGRNEQFF. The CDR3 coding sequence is TGTGCCAGCAGTCGTTGGCGGGGGGGGCGGAATGAGCAGTTCTTC.